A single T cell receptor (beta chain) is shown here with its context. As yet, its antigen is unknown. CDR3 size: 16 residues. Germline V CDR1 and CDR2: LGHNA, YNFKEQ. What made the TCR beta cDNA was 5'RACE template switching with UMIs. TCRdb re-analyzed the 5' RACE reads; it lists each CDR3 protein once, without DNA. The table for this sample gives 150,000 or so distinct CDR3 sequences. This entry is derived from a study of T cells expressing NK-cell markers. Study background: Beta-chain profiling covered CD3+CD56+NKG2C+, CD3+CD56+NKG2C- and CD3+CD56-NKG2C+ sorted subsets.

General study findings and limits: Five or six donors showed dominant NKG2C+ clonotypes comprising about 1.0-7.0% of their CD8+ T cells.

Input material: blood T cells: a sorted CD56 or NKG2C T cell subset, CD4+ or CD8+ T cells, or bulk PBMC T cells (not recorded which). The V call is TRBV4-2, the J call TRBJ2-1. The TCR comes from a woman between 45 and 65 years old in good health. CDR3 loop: CASSQVERGSYNEQFF.